These 9 T cell receptor beta chains were all obtained from the same sample, sequenced in a study of shared clonotypes between healthy human individuals (dated by TCRdb to about 2020). The library was generated by the immunoSEQ multiplex PCR assay. Imported from immuneACCESS, the table was reduced by TCRdb to in-frame sequences with V and J called. These copies leave out some clones; in studies compared against another copy, an unresolved V gene accounts for under half, and the cause of the remainder is not known. The sample table lists around 2.5 million clones, 93% of them with a count of one. The top ten clonotypes cover about 0.39% of the sample. The sequencing sample was made of naive CD4+ T cells from PBMCs. The cell subset or site label for this specimen denotes: CD45RA+ positively selected. The origin of the receptors is a young man in good health. Some clones in this sample may be carry-over from other donors' samples.

The chain couples TRBV9 to TRBJ1-2; D ambiguous. There are 10 residues in the CDR3. CDR1 is SGDLS, CDR2 YYNGEE, per germline. The V and J ends lost 4 bases and 6 bases respectively, with 4 bases between them. The CDR3 spells CASSRHGYTF. The CDR3 nucleotides read TGTGCCAGCAGCCGCCATGGCTACACCTTC.

This sequence joins TRBV28 and TRBJ1-2; D remains ambiguous. The CDR3 totals 12 residues. The germline V and J ends were trimmed by 6 bases and 4 bases, with 9 bases remaining between them. Germline CDR1 MDHEN, CDR2 SYDVKM. In nucleotides, the CDR3 is TGTGCCAGCAGGGCGGCGGCCTATGGCTACACCTTC. This translates into CASRAAAYGYTF.

This rearrangement joins TRBV9 to TRBJ1-1; weak D call: TRBD1 (5 bases). Germline V lookup: CDR1 SGDLS, CDR2 YYNGEE. Trimming cost V 1 base and J 1 base, with 14 bases left between them. CDR3 size: 16 residues. The CDR3 bases are TGTGCCAGCAGCGTACGAGGGGACTCATGGAACACTGAAGCTTTCTTT. It codes for CASSVRGDSWNTEAFF. The whole variable domain, remainder taken from reference TRBV9 and TRBJ1-1, is DSGVTQTPKHLITATGQRVTLRCSPRSGDLSVYWYQQSLDQGLQFLIQYYNGEERAKGNILERFSAQQFPDLHSELNLSSLELGDSALYFCASSVRGDSWNTEAFFGQGTRLTVV.

This clone was recorded only once. The chain carries TRBV5-4 and TRBJ2-2, with D perhaps TRBD1 or TRBD2 (7 bases each). The ends were cut back, 1 base at V and 6 bases at J, with 16 bases in the middle. The CDR3 extends over 16 amino acids. Germline values: CDR1 SGHNT, CDR2 YYREEE (reference sequence). In nucleotides, the CDR3 is TGTGCCAGCAGCTTGTCCTTGACAGGGAGGGCCGGGGAGCTGTTTTTT. Translation: CASSLSLTGRAGELFF.

This rearrangement joins TRBV7-2 to TRBJ2-3; 11 nucleotides line up with TRBD1. V shed 5 bases, J shed 6 bases, and the junction held 1 base outside the gene matches. CDR3 length equals 13 residues. The germline V gene has CDR1 SGHTA and CDR2 FQGNSA. Written as DNA, the CDR3 is TGTGCCAGCAGCCGGGACAGGGGGGATACGCAGTATTTT. This codes for CASSRDRGDTQYF.

The chain combines TRBV28 with TRBJ1-2, with D hard to call. The germline V gene encodes CDR1 MDHEN and CDR2 SYDVKM. V gave up 3 bases and J gave up 3 bases, with 23 bases separating them. This CDR3 spans 18 amino acids. As DNA, the CDR3 is TGTGCCAGCAGTTTTCCTTCCGTCGATGAAGGGTTTGACTATGGCTACACCTTC. Translated: CASSFPSVDEGFDYGYTF.

This clone was seen a few times. This chain joins TRBV18 and TRBJ1-1; D remains unclear. Trimming took 3 bases from V and 4 from J, leaving 9 bases between them. The length of the CDR3 is 13 residues. CDR1 is KGHSH and CDR2 is LQKENI in the germline V gene. This chain's CDR3 is CASSPTRATEAFF. The CDR3 nucleotides read TGTGCCAGCTCACCTACAAGAGCCACTGAAGCTTTCTTT.

This clone was counted once. This chain uses TRBV27 with TRBJ2-7; D is perhaps TRBD2 (7 bases). The CDR3 length is 16 residues. V lost 3 bases and J lost 0, with 15 bases in between. CDR1 and CDR2 from the germline V gene are MNHEY and SMNVEV (reference sequence). The CDR3 loop is CASSFRGAWSSYEQYF. Written as DNA, the CDR3 is TGTGCCAGCAGTTTTCGGGGGGCGTGGAGCTCCTACGAGCAGTACTTC.

This chain joins TRBV19 and TRBJ1-5; D is uncertain. The CDR3 totals 13 residues. Trimming pared 2 bases from V and 10 bases from J, leaving 12 bases between. Germline V gene data show CDR1 as LNHDA and CDR2 as SQIVND (reference sequence). The CDR3 nucleotides read TGTGCCAGTAGTATATCCCGGTTCGGCCCCCAGCATTTT. Encoded protein: CASSISRFGPQHF.